The 23 T cell receptor beta chains reported below all come from one sample, sequenced in a study of identical twins. TCRdb reprocessed the 5' RACE reads via MiXCR and lists one record per CDR3 protein. This table holds about 340,000 distinct CDR3 sequences, around 9.7% found once. Sample: naive T cells sorted from blood. The receptors were sampled from a woman in her forties or fifties in good health.

This clonotype was found many times. J is TRBJ2-1 and V is TRBV12-3 or TRBV12-4, with D possibly matching TRBD2 (7 bases). This CDR3 spans 15 amino acids. V was pared by 6 bases and J by 4 bases, with 16 bases between. The CDR3 reads CASRPRGRVYNEQFF. DNA for the CDR3: TGTGCCAGCAGGCCGAGGGGGAGGGTGTACAATGAGCAGTTCTTC.

This clonotype was seen a handful of times. A read error may account for a junction end that differs from germline. The chain employs TRBV4-1 and TRBJ2-1, with TRBD2 identical over 7 bases. This CDR3 is 16 amino acids long. Germline V gene data show CDR1 as MGHRA and CDR2 as YSYEKL. CDR3 in DNA: TGCGCCAGCAGACAGATGGGGGGGGAATCCTCCAATGAGCAGTTCTTC. It translates to CASRQMGGESSNEQFF.

This clonotype was counted ten times or more. The chain joins TRBV11-2 to TRBJ2-7; D is possibly TRBD1 (5 bases). Trimming shortened V by 5 bases and J by 5 bases, and 10 bases separated the two germline ends. This CDR3 contains 12 residues. Germline V lookup: CDR1 SGHAT, CDR2 FQNNGV. CDR3 region: CASSHQGNEQYV. CDR3 nucleotide sequence: TGTGCCAGCAGCCATCAGGGTAACGAGCAGTACGTC.

At least ten counts were recorded for this clonotype. The chain is built from TRBV5-1 and TRBJ2-5; perhaps TRBD1 as D (5 bases). The CDR3 length is 13 residues. Germline values: CDR1 SGHRS, CDR2 YFSETQ. The V and J ends lost 1 base and 5 bases respectively, with 9 bases between them. This CDR3 is CASSLLGDETQYF. CDR3 nucleotide sequence: TGCGCCAGCAGCTTGCTAGGGGATGAGACCCAGTACTTC. The full variable domain, rest sourced from reference TRBV5-1 and TRBJ2-5, is KAGVTQTPRYLIKTRGQQVTLSCSPISGHRSVSWYQQTPGQGLQFLFEYFSETQRNKGNFPGRFSGRQFSNSRSEMNVSTLELGDSALYLCASSLLGDETQYFGPGTRLLVL.

This clonotype was observed a handful of times. This rearrangement joins TRBV24-1 to TRBJ2-1; 7 positions match TRBD1. Germline values: CDR1 KGHDR, CDR2 SFDVKD. V dropped 12 bases and J dropped 9; count of bases not matched to a gene: 10. The CDR3 is made up of 12 amino acids. CDR3 sequence reads: CACSTGSREQFF. In DNA, the CDR3 is TGTGCCTGCTCGACAGGGTCGCGTGAGCAGTTCTTC.

This clonotype was observed a handful of times. The chain employs TRBV20-1 and TRBJ2-3, with 8 bases aligning to TRBD2. This CDR3 is 15 amino acids long. Germline V gene data show CDR1 as DFQATT and CDR2 as SNEGSKA (reference sequence). Trimming at V came to 3 bases and at J to 0 bases, leaving 5 bases not matched to a gene. The CDR3 region is CSASPIAGSTDTQYF. CDR3 bases: TGCAGTGCTAGTCCCATAGCGGGAAGCACAGATACGCAGTATTTT.

The chain employs TRBV27 and TRBJ2-5, with TRBD2 identical over 15 bases. The germline V gene encodes CDR1 MNHEY and CDR2 SMNVEV (reference sequence). This CDR3 has 16 amino acids. V shed 7 bases, J shed 4 bases, and the junction held 7 bases outside the gene matches. The CDR3 sequence: CASTKRGLAGGETQYF. In nucleotides, the CDR3 is TGTGCCAGCACCAAAAGGGGACTAGCGGGAGGAGAGACCCAGTACTTC.

The J gene is TRBJ1-1, the V gene TRBV29-1; 7 bases line up with TRBD1. CDR1 SQVTM and CDR2 ANQGSEA come from the germline V gene. V shed 5 bases and J 1 base; nucleotides not matched to a gene: 10. The CDR3 is 15 amino acids. The CDR3 here is CSVIPGQCTNTEAFF. The CDR3 nucleotides read TGCAGCGTTATTCCGGGACAGTGTACGAACACTGAAGCTTTCTTT.

Points on this clonotype: At one boundary the junction diverges from the germline segment, which might be a read error. The genes are TRBV7-7 and TRBJ2-2; the D gene is possibly TRBD2 (5 bases). Germline CDR1 and CDR2: SSHAT and FNYEAQ (reference sequence). The CDR3 runs to 14 residues. The CDR3 sequence: CASSLALRTGELFF. CDR3 DNA: TGTGCTAGCAGCTTAGCGCTGCGAACAGGGGAGCTGTTTTTT.

This clonotype has at least ten counts. The V call is TRBV12-3 or TRBV12-4, the J call TRBJ2-1; the D is unclear. Trimming left V 6 bases short and J 12 bases short, with 18 bases between. The CDR3 extends over 13 amino acids. CDR3: CASSRPQRPWQFF. The CDR3 nucleotides read TGTGCCAGCAGCCGTCCTCAGAGACCCTGGCAGTTCTTC.

Only a few counts were recorded for this clonotype. J is TRBJ2-7 and V is TRBV12-3 or TRBV12-4, with D possibly TRBD2 on 7 matching bases. The CDR3 consists of 15 residues. Trimming took 6 bases from V and 0 from J, leaving 15 bases between them. CDR3 protein: CASREGGGSSYEQYF. In DNA form, the CDR3 reads TGTGCCAGCAGGGAAGGGGGGGGGAGCTCCTACGAGCAGTACTTC.

At least ten counts were recorded for this clonotype. This rearrangement joins TRBV3-1 to TRBJ2-2; D perhaps matches TRBD2 (5 bases). Germline lookup yields CDR1 LGHDT and CDR2 YNNKEL (reference sequence). Trimming took 7 bases from V and 6 from J, leaving 15 bases between them. This CDR3 comprises 14 residues. CDR3 sequence reads: CASNRIGGAGELFF. Here the CDR3 DNA reads TGTGCCAGCAACCGGATCGGAGGCGCCGGGGAGCTGTTTTTT. Combining the CDR3 with reference TRBV3-1 and TRBJ2-2 gives the whole variable domain DTAVSQTPKYLVTQMGNDKSIKCEQNLGHDTMYWYKQDSKKFLKIMFSYNNKELIINETVPNRFSPKSPDKAHLNLHINSLELGDSAVYFCASNRIGGAGELFFGEGSRLTVL.

This clonotype was picked up many times. The chain's CDR3 is CASSQTGTSNTGELFF. CDR3 bases: TGCGCCAGCAGCCAAACCGGGACTTCTAACACCGGGGAGCTGTTTTTT. The chain uses TRBV4-1 and TRBJ2-2, with D perhaps TRBD2 (6 bases). The V end was cut by 2 bases, the J end by 2 bases, with 12 bases between. Germline V lookup: CDR1 MGHRA, CDR2 YSYEKL. The CDR3 sequence is 16 residues long.

This clonotype has just a few counts. J is TRBJ1-5 and V is TRBV15, with D hard to call. CDR1 is LNHNV and CDR2 is YYDKDF in the germline V gene (reference sequence). Between the trimmed V and J ends, which lost 0 bases and 7 bases, there was a span of 13 bases. This CDR3 spans 15 amino acids. The CDR3 sequence: CATSRDRGRTQPQHF. The CDR3 DNA sequence: TGTGCCACCAGCAGAGATCGAGGGAGGACCCAGCCCCAGCATTTT. The variable domain in full, completed from reference TRBV15 and TRBJ1-5, reads DAMVIQNPRYQVTQFGKPVTLSCSQTLNHNVMYWYQQKSSQAPKLLFHYYDKDFNNEADTPDNFQSRRPNTSFCFLDIRSPGLGDTAMYLCATSRDRGRTQPQHFGDGTRLSIL.

This chain uses TRBV30 with TRBJ2-2, with a possible D match to TRBD1 (6 bases). This CDR3 contains 18 residues. The V end lost 0 bases, the J end lost 1 base, and 18 bases lay between the germline ends. Germline lookup yields CDR1 GTSNPN and CDR2 SVGIG (reference sequence). The CDR3 reads CAWSVGRYQQGNTGELFF. The DNA for the CDR3 is TGTGCCTGGAGTGTAGGCAGATACCAACAGGGGAACACCGGGGAGCTGTTTTTT.

This clonotype appeared a few times. The chain recombines TRBV7-9 with TRBJ1-3; 9 bases are shared with TRBD1. J gave up 8 bases and V 5 bases, and 10 bases lay outside the gene matches. The germline V gene has CDR1 SEHNR and CDR2 FQNEAQ (reference sequence). The CDR3 loop spans 15 amino acids. The CDR3 region is CASSPLGQGWDTIYF. DNA for the CDR3: TGTGCCAGCAGCCCTCTGGGACAGGGTTGGGACACCATATATTTT.

V is TRBV2 and J is TRBJ2-7; 11 positions match TRBD2. The CDR3 has 14 amino acids. V was pared by 6 bases and J by 5 bases, with 6 bases of the junction left unmatched. Germline V lookup: CDR1 SNHLY, CDR2 FYNNEI. The CDR3 reads CASRNRGLADEQYV. The DNA of the CDR3 is TGTGCCAGCAGAAACCGGGGACTAGCGGACGAGCAGTACGTC.

This clonotype came up many times. This CDR3 reads CASSLGSSPNTGELFF. Here the CDR3 DNA reads TGTGCCAGCAGCTTGGGAAGTTCACCAAACACCGGGGAGCTGTTTTTT. This chain uses TRBV5-6 with TRBJ2-2; no clear D. Trimming removed 0 bases at V and 2 bases at J, with 11 bases between. This CDR3 has 16 amino acids. CDR1 is SGHDT and CDR2 is YYEEEE in the germline V gene.

This clonotype occurred a few times. Here the CDR3 reads CASSQTGQNNEQFF. CDR3 in DNA: TGTGCCAGCTCACAAACGGGACAAAACAATGAGCAGTTCTTC. V and J are TRBV18 and TRBJ2-1, with a possible D match to TRBD1 (6 bases). Germline assignment: CDR1 KGHSH and CDR2 LQKENI. There are 14 residues in the CDR3. Trimming took off 4 bases at V and 5 bases at J, with 12 bases between the two ends.

This clonotype was detected ten times or more. The chain combines TRBV4-1 with TRBJ1-4; D not certain. V lost 1 base to trimming and J lost 11 bases, with 8 bases between them. Germline CDR1 is MGHRA and CDR2 is YSYEKL. This CDR3 region has 12 residues. CDR3 bases: TGCGCCAGCAGCCAAGTCCTAGAGAAACTGTTTTTT. Translated: CASSQVLEKLFF.

In DNA, the CDR3 is TGTGCCAGCAGTGAAGAGTTGCCAGGCACAGATACGCAGTATTTT. Translation gives CASSEELPGTDTQYF. The rearrangement joins TRBV2 to TRBJ2-3; D ambiguous. The CDR3 totals 15 residues. Germline V gene lookup returns CDR1 SNHLY and CDR2 FYNNEI. V lost 1 base, J lost 1 base, and 9 bases lay in between.

The table lists this clonotype with many counts. The genes are TRBV27 and TRBJ2-7; D uncertain. Trimming pared 3 bases from V and 0 bases from J, leaving 9 bases between. The CDR3 totals 14 residues. Germline lookup yields CDR1 MNHEY and CDR2 SMNVEV (reference sequence). CDR3 sequence: CASSFSGDSYEQYF. The CDR3, as DNA: TGTGCCAGCAGTTTCTCCGGAGACTCCTACGAGCAGTACTTC.

This clonotype was recorded a few times. The CDR3 DNA follows: TGCGCCAGCAGCAACCCCGACAGGGGGCAAAACGAGCAGTTCTTC. Amino acid sequence: CASSNPDRGQNEQFF. V usage is TRBV5-1 and J usage is TRBJ2-1; 10 bases align to TRBD1. The CDR3 has 15 amino acids. Germline V CDR1 and CDR2: SGHRS, YFSETQ. Trimming cost V 4 bases and J 10 bases; bases outside gene matches: 11.